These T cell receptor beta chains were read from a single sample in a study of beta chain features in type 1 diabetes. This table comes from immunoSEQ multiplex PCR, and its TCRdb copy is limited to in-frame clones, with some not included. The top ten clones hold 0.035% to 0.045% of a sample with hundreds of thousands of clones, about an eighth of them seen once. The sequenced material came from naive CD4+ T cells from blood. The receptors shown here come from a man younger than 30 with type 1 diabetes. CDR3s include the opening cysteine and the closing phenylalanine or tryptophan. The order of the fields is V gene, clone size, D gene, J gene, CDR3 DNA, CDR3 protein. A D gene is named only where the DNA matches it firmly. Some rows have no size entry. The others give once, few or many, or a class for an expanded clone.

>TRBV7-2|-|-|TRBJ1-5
TGTGCCAGCAGCTTCCAGCTCCTTGACGGGCCCCAGCATTTT
CASSFQLLDGPQHF
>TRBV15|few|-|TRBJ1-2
TGTGCCACCAGCAGAGCCAAGGGGATCTATGGCTACACCTTC
CATSRAKGIYGYTF
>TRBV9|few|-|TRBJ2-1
TGTGCCAGCAGCGTAGGTAGTCCCAATGAGCAGTTCTTC
CASSVGSPNEQFF
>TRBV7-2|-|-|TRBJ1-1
TGTGCCAGCAGCTTAGTGTTTAGGGGAGAAGCTTTCTTT
CASSLVFRGEAFF
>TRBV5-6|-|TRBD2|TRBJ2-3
TGTGCCAGCAGCCGCCTGGGGCGCGGGGGAATCACAGATACGCAGTATTTT
CASSRLGRGGITDTQYF
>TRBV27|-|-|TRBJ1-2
TGTGCCAGCAGGTCACAGAGGGCAGGGAGTTATGGCTACACCTTC
CASRSQRAGSYGYTF
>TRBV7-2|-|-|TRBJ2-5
TGTGCCAGCAGCCCTAGGTGGCGAACCCAAGAGACCCAGTACTTC
CASSPRWRTQETQYF
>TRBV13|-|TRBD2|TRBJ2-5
TGTGCCAGCAGCTTAGACGGGAGGGGGACCCAGTACTTC
CASSLDGRGTQYF
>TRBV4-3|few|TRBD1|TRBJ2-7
TGCGCCAGCAGCGAAGGGGTAGGTGGGACAGACAAAGTATACGAGCAGTACTTC
CASSEGVGGTDKVYEQYF
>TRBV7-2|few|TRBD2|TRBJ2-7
TGTGCCAGCAGCCGACTAGCGGACTCCTACGAGCAGTACTTC
CASSRLADSYEQYF
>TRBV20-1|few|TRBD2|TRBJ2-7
TGCAGTGCCCAGCGGGGTTACGAGCAGTACTTC
CSAQRGYEQYF
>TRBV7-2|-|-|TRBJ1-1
TGTGCCAGCAGCCCCCGGGGGGACACTGAAGCTTTCTTT
CASSPRGDTEAFF
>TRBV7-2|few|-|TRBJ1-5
TGTGCCAGCAGCTTAAGGACAGCGTTTAGCAATCAGCCCCAGCATTTT
CASSLRTAFSNQPQHF
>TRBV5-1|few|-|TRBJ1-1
TGCGCCAGCACCACTCTCGGTGGGACTGAAGCTTTCTTT
CASTTLGGTEAFF
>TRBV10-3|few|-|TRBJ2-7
TGTGCCATCAGTGAGTCGCTAAACAGGAGGCAGGGCCCGTACGCGCAGTACTTC
CAISESLNRRQGPYAQYF
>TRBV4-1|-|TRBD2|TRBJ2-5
TGCGCCAGCAGCCAGCCGCCGGGGCTAGCGGGACAAGAGACCCAGTACTTC
CASSQPPGLAGQETQYF
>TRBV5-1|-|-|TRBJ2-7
TGCGCCAGCAGCTTTTCCTACGCCTACGAGCAGTACTTC
CASSFSYAYEQYF
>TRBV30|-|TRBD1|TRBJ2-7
TGTGCCTCCTGGACAGGGACCTACGAGCAGTACTTC
CASWTGTYEQYF
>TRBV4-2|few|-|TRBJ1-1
TGTGCCAGCAGCCTTAGTGGTACTGAAGCTTTCTTT
CASSLSGTEAFF
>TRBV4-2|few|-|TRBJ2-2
TGTGCCAGCAGCCAACGTGAGGGAGTGGGCACCGGGGAGCTGTTTTTT
CASSQREGVGTGELFF
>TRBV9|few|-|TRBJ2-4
TGTGCCAGCAGCGTAGGGGCAGGGGTAGCCAAAAACATTCAGTACTTC
CASSVGAGVAKNIQYF
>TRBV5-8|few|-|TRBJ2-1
TGTGCCAGCAGCTTCACAGGGAGGTCCTACAATGAGCAGTTCTTC
CASSFTGRSYNEQFF
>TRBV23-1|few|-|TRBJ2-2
TGCGCCAGCAGTATACCCAGGACAGCAAACACCGGGGAGCTGTTTTTT
CASSIPRTANTGELFF
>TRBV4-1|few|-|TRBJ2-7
TGCGCCAGCAGCCAAGATTTTAGAGGAGAGCAGTACTTC
CASSQDFRGEQYF
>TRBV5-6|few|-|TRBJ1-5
TGTGCCAGCAGCTTCGGGGGCGGTCGCAATCAGCCCCAGCATTTT
CASSFGGGRNQPQHF
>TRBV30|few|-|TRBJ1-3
TGTGCCTGGAGTGGCTCGGGAAACACCATATATTTT
CAWSGSGNTIYF
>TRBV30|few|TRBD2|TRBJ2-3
TGTGCCTGGAGACGGACTAGCAACACAGATACGCAGTATTTT
CAWRRTSNTDTQYF
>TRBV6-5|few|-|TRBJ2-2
TGTGCCAGCACCCGGGCAGTAGCGCCCGGGGAGCTGTTTTTT
CASTRAVAPGELFF
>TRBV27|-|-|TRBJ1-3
TGTGCCAGCAGTTTACCAGGAAACACCATATATTTT
CASSLPGNTIYF
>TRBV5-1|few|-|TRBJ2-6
TGCGCCAGCAGCTTGAGCTCTGGGGCCAACGTCCTGACTTTC
CASSLSSGANVLTF
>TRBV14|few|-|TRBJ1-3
TGTGCCAGCAGCCGCTTAAAGGGTGTCGGTGGAAACACCATATATTTT
CASSRLKGVGGNTIYF
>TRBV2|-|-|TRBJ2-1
TGTGCCAGCATCGCGGACCCCTACAATGAGCAGTTCTTC
CASIADPYNEQFF
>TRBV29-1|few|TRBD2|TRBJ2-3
TGCAGCGTTGAAGGAGCCGGGGGGTTTGATACGCAGTATTTT
CSVEGAGGFDTQYF
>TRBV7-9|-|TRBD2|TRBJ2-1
TGTGCCAGCAGCATCCGGGGACTAGCGGGAGGTAATGAGCAGTTCTTC
CASSIRGLAGGNEQFF
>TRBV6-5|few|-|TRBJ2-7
TGTGCCAGCCGTTCAGGTCGGGACACAGCCTACGAGCAGTACTTC
CASRSGRDTAYEQYF
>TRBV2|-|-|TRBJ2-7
TGTGCCAGCAGTGAATCGAACAGAAACTACGAGCAGTACTTC
CASSESNRNYEQYF
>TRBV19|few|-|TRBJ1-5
TGTGCCAGTAGAAGGTTGGGCAATCAGCCCCAGCATTTT
CASRRLGNQPQHF
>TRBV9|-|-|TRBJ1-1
TGTGCCAGCAGCGTAACAGTGAACACTGAAGCTTTCTTT
CASSVTVNTEAFF
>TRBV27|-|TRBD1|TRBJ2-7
TGTGCCAGCTACCCATTAGCCTTGGACAGGGGAAACGAGCAGTACTTC
CASYPLALDRGNEQYF
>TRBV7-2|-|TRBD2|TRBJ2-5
TGTGCCAGCAGCCCGGGGACTAGCGGGAGGTTCGGGGAGACCCAGTACTTC
CASSPGTSGRFGETQYF
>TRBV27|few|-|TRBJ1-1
TGTGCCAGCAGTTTCAGGGGTTACACTGAAGCTTTCTTT
CASSFRGYTEAFF
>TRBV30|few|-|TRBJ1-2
TGTGCCTGGAGCGGGGTAGAAGGCGGTGGCTACACCTTC
CAWSGVEGGGYTF
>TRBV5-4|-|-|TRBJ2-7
TGTGCCAGCAGCTTAGGCAGAACCTACGAGCAGTACTTC
CASSLGRTYEQYF
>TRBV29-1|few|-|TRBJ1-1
TGCAGCGTTGAAGCTACACAGAACACTGAAGCTTTCTTT
CSVEATQNTEAFF
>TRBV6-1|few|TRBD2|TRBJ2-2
TGTGCCAGCAGTGATACTAGCGACGCCGGGGAGCTGTTTTTT
CASSDTSDAGELFF
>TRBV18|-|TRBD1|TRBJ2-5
TGTGCCAGCTCACCACCGGGACAGGGGCAAGAGACCCAGTACTTC
CASSPPGQGQETQYF
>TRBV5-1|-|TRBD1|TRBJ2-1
TGCGCCAGCAGCGCCCCGGGACAGGGGATCTCCTACAATGAGCAGTTCTTC
CASSAPGQGISYNEQFF
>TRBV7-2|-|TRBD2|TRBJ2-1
TGTGCCAGCAGTCTACCAAGCGGGAGATTAAACAATGAGCAGTTCTTC
CASSLPSGRLNNEQFF
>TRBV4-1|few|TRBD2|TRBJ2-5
TGCGCCAGCAGCCGAACCGGGACTAGCGGGACCAGCGGCCAAGAGACCCAGTACTTC
CASSRTGTSGTSGQETQYF
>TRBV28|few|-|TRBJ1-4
TGTGCCAGCAGTTTACGGGAAAAACTGTTTTTT
CASSLREKLFF
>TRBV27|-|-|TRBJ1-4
TGTGCCAGCAGCCCGACCCACAGGGTTAGGGGTGAAAAACTGTTTTTT
CASSPTHRVRGEKLFF
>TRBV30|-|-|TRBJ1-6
TGTGCCTGGCGGACCTCCGGGTTTTCACCCCTCCACTTT
CAWRTSGFSPLHF
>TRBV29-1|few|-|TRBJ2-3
TGCAGCGTTGTGGGGGGTCTTTCTCTGGGGACAGATACGCAGTATTTT
CSVVGGLSLGTDTQYF